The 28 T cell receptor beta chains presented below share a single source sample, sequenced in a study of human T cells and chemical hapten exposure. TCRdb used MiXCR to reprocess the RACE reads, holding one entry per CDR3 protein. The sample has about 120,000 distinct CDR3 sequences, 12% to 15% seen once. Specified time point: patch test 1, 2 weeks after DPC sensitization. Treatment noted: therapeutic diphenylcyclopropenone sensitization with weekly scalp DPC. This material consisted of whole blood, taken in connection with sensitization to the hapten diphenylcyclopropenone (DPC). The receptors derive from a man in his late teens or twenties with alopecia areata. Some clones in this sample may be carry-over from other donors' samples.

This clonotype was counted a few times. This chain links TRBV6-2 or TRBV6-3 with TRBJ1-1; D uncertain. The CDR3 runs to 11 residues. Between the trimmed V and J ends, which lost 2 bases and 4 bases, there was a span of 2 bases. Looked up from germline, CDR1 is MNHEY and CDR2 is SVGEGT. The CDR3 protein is CASSYTTEAFF. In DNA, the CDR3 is TGTGCCAGCAGTTACACCACTGAAGCTTTCTTT.

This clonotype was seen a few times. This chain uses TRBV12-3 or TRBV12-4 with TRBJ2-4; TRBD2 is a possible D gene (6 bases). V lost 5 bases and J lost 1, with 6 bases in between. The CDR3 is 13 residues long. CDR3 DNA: TGTGCCAGCAGTCGGGGGGCCAAAAACATTCAGTACTTC. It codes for CASSRGAKNIQYF.

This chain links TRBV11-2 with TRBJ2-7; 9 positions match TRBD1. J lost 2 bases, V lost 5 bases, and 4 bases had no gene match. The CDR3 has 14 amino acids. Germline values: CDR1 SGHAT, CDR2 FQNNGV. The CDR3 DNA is TGTGCCAGCAGCCGGACAGGGGTCCCCTACGAGCAGTACGTC. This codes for CASSRTGVPYEQYV.

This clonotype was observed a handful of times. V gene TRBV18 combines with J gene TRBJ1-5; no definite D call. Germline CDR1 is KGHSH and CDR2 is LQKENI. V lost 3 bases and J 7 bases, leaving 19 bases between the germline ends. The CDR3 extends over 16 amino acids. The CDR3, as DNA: TGTGCCAGCTCACCCCGCGTTCTAGTAAGGGAACAGCCCCAGCATTTT. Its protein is CASSPRVLVREQPQHF.

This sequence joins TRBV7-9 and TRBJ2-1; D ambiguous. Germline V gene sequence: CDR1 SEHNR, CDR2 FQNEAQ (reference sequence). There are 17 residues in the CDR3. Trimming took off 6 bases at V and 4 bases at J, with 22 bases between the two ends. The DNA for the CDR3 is TGTGCCAGCAGTCAAGGTGGTGGCAGGAAATTATACAATGAGCAGTTCTTC. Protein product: CASSQGGGRKLYNEQFF.

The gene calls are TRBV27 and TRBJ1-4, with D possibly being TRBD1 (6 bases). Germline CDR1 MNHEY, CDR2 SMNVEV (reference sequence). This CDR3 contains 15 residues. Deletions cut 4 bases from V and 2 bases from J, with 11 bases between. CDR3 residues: CASSSLGGTNEKLFF. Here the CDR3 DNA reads TGTGCCAGCAGTTCCCTAGGGGGGACTAATGAAAAACTGTTTTTT.

The CDR3 spells CASSLLNLGADGYTF. The CDR3 nucleotides read TGTGCCAGCAGCTTATTGAATCTGGGGGCTGATGGCTACACCTTC. The rearrangement links TRBV7-9 to TRBJ1-2; tentatively, D is TRBD1 (6 bases). Germline loops: CDR1 SEHNR, CDR2 FQNEAQ (reference sequence). This CDR3 is built from 15 residues. V lost 2 bases and J 6 bases, leaving 16 bases between the germline ends.

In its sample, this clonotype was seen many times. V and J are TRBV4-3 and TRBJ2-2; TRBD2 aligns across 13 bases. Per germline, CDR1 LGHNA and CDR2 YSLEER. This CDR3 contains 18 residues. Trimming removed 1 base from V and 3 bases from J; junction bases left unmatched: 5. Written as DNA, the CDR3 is TGCGCCAGCAGCCAAGTACTAGCGGGGGGGCCTGACACCGGGGAGCTGTTTTTT. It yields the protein CASSQVLAGGPDTGELFF.

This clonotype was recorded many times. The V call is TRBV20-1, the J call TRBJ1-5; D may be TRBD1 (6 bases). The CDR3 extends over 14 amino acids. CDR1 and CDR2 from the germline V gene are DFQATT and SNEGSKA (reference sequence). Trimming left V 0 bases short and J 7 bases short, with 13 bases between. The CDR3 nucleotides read TGCAGTGCTAGAGATCATGGGGGCAGGCAGCCCCAGCATTTT. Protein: CSARDHGGRQPQHF.

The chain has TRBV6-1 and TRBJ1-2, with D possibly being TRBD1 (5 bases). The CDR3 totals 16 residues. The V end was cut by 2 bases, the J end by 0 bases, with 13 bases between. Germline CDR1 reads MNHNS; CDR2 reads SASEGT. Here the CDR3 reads CASSETRQTSNYGYTF. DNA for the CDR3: TGTGCCAGCAGTGAAACTCGACAGACTTCTAACTATGGCTACACCTTC.

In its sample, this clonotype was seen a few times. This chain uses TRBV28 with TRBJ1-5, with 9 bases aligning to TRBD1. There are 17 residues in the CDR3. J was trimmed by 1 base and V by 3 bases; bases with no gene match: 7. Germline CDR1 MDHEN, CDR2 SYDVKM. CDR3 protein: CASSFNRGPLSNQPQHF. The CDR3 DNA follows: TGTGCCAGCAGTTTTAACAGGGGGCCGCTGAGCAATCAGCCCCAGCATTTT. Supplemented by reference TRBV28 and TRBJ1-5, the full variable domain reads DVKVTQSSRYLVKRTGEKVFLECVQDMDHENMFWYRQDPGLGLRLIYFSYDVKMKEKGDIPEGYSVSREKKERFSLILESASTNQTSMYLCASSFNRGPLSNQPQHFGDGTRLSIL.

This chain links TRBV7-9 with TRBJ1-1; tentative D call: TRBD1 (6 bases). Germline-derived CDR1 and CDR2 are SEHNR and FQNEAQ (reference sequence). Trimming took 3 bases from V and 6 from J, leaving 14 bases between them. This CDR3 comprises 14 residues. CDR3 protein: CASSLGGLPPEAFF. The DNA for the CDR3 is TGTGCCAGCAGCTTGGGGGGCCTCCCCCCTGAAGCTTTCTTT.

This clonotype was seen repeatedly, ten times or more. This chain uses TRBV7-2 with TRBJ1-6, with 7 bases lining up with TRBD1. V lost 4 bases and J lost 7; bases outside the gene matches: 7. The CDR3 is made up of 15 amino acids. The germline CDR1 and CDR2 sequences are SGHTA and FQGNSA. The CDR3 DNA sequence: TGTGCCAGCAGCTCCCCTGACAGGGAGAATTCACCCCTCCACTTT. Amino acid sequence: CASSSPDRENSPLHF.

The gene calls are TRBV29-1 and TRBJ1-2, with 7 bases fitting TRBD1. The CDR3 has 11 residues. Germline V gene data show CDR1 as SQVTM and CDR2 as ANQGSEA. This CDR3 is CAEGQTYGYTF. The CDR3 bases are TGCGCCGAGGGACAGACCTATGGCTACACCTTC.

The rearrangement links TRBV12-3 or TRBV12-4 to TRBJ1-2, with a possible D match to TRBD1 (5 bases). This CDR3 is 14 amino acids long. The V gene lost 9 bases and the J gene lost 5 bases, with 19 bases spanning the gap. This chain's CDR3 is CASTQAGLPYGYTF. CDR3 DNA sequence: TGTGCCAGTACGCAAGCGGGACTCCCTTATGGCTACACCTTC.

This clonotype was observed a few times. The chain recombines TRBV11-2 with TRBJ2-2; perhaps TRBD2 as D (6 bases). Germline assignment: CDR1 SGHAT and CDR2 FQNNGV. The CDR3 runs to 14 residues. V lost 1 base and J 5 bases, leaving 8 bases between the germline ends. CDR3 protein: CASSLVRGTGELFF. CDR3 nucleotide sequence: TGTGCCAGCAGCTTAGTTCGGGGGACCGGGGAGCTGTTTTTT. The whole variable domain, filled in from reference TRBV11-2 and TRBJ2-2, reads EAGVAQSPRYKIIEKRQSVAFWCNPISGHATLYWYQQILGQGPKLLIQFQNNGVVDDSQLPKDRFSAERLKGVDSTLKIQPAKLEDSAVYLCASSLVRGTGELFFGEGSRLTVL.

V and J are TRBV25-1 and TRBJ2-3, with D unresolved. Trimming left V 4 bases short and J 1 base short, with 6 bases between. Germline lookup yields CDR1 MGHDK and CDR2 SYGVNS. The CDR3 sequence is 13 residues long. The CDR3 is CASSVEGTDTQYF. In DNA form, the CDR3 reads TGTGCCAGCAGTGTTGAGGGCACAGATACGCAGTATTTT.

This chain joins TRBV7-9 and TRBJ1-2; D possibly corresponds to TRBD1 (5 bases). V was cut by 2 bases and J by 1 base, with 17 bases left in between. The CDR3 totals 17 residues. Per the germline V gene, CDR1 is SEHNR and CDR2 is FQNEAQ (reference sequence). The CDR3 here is CASSLSEQGGVNYGYTF. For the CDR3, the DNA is TGTGCCAGCAGCTTATCGGAGCAGGGCGGTGTTAACTATGGCTACACCTTC.

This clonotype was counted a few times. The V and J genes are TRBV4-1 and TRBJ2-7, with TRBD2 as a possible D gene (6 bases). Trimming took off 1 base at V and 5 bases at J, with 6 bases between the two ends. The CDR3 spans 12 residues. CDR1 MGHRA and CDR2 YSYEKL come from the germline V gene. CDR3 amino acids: CASSQGGDEQYF. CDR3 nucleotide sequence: TGCGCCAGCAGCCAAGGCGGGGACGAGCAGTACTTC.

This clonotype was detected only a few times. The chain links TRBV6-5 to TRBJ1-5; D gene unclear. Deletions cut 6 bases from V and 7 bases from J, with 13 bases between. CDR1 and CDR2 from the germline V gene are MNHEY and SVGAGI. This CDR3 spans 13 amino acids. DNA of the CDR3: TGTGCCAGCAGGTGGCCTGGGGAACAGCCCCAGCATTTT. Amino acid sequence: CASRWPGEQPQHF.

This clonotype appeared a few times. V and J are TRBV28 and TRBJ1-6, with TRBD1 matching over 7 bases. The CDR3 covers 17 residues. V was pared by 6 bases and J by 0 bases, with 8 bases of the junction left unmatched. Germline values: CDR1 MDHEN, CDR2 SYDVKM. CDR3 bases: TGTGCCAGCAGCAGGACAGGACGTACCTCCTATAATTCACCCCTCCACTTT. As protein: CASSRTGRTSYNSPLHF.

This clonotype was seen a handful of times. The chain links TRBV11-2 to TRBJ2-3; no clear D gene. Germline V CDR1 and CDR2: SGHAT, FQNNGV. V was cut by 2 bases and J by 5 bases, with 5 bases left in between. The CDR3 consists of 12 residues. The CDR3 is CASSLRVDTQYF. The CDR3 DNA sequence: TGTGCCAGCAGCTTACGGGTAGATACGCAGTATTTT.

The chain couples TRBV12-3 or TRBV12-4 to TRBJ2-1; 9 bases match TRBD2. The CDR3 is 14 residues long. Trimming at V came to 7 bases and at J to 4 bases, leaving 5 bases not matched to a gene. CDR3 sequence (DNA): TGTGCCAGCACGGAGACTAGCGGTTACAATGAGCAGTTCTTC. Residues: CASTETSGYNEQFF.

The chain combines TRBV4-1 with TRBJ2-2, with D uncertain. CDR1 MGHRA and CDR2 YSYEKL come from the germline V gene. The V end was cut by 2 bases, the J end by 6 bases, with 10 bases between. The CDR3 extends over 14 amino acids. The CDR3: CASSQLGMAGELFF. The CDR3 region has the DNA TGCGCCAGCAGCCAATTGGGGATGGCCGGGGAGCTGTTTTTT.

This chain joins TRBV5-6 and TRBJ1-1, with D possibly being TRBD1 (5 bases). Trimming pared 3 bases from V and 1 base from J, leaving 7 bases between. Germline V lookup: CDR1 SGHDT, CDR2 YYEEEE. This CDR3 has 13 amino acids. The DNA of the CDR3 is TGTGCCAGCAGCTGGGACCGGAACACTGAAGCTTTCTTT. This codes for CASSWDRNTEAFF.

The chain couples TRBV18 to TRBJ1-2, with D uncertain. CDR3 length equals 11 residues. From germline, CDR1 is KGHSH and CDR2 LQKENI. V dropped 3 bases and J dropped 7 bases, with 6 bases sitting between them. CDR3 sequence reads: CASSPGSGYTF. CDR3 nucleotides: TGTGCCAGCTCACCGGGGTCTGGCTACACCTTC.

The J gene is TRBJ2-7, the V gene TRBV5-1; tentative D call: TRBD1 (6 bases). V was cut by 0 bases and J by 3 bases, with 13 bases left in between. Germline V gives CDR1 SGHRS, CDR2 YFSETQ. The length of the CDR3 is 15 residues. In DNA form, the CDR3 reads TGCGCCAGCAGCTTGGATGGACAGAATTTCTACGAGCAGTACTTC. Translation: CASSLDGQNFYEQYF.

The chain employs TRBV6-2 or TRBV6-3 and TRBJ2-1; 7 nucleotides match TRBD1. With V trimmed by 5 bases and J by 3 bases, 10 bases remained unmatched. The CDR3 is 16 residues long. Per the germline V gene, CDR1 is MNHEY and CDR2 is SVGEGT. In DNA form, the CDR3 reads TGTGCCAGCAGTCCGCTGGACAGGACCTTCTACAATGAGCAGTTCTTC. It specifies CASSPLDRTFYNEQFF.